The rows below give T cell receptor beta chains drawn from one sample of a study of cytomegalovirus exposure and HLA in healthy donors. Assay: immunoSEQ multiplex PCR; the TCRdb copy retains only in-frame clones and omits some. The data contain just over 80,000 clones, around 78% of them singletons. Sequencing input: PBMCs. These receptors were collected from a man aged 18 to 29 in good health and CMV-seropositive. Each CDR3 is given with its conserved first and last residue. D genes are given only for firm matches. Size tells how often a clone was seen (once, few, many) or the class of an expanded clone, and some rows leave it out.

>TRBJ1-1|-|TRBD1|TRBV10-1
TGCGCCAGCAGTGATGGGACAGGAGGTAACACTGAAGCTTTCTTT
CASSDGTGGNTEAFF
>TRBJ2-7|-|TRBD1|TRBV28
TGTGCCAGCGGGACAGGGGGCGAGCAGTACTTC
CASGTGGEQYF
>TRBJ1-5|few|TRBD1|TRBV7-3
TGTGCCAGCAGCTACAGCCAAAAAGACAGGGGACTACAATATAGCAATCAGCCCCAGCATTTT
CASSYSQKDRGLQYSNQPQHF
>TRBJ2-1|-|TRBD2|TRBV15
TGTGCCACCAGCCGACATAGCGGGAGTTACACTGAGCAGTTCTTC
CATSRHSGSYTEQFF
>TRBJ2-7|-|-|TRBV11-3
TGTGCCAGCAGCTTAGGTATGGGGAGCGAGCAGTACTTC
CASSLGMGSEQYF
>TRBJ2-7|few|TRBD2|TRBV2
TGTGCCAGCAGTGAGGTACAGGGTCGGGGGACTAGCGGGAGCGCCTCCTACGAGCAGTACTTC
CASSEVQGRGTSGSASYEQYF
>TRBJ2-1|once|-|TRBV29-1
TGCAGCGTTGCACTACTCAATGAGCAGTTCTTC
CSVALLNEQFF
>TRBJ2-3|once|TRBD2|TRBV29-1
TGCAGCGTTGTAGCGGGAGCGACAGATACGCAGTATTTT
CSVVAGATDTQYF
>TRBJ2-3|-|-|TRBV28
TGTGCCAGCAGTTTTGGGGAGCTCACAGATACGCAGTATTTT
CASSFGELTDTQYF
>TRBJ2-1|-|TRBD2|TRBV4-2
TGTGCCAGCAGCCAAAGGACTAGCGGGAACAATGAGCAGTTCTTC
CASSQRTSGNNEQFF
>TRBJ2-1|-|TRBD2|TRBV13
TGTGCCAGCAGCTTACTAGCGGGTTACAATGAGCAGTTCTTC
CASSLLAGYNEQFF
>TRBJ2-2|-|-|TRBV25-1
TGTGCCAGCAGTCGCCCCGGGTTTAGGGAGCTGTTTTTT
CASSRPGFRELFF
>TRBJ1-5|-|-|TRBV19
TGTGCCAGTAGTAGAAGAGGAGTTCAGCCCCAGCATTTT
CASSRRGVQPQHF
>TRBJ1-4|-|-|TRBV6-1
TGTGCCAGCAGTGGCCGGACAACGAGAAATGAAAAACTGTTTTTT
CASSGRTTRNEKLFF
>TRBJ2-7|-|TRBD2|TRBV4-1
TGCGCCAGCAGCCCCCCCAGGCGGGAGAACCCCAAGCAGTACTTC
CASSPPRRENPKQYF
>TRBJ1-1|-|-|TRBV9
TGTGCCAGCAGCCACCACAGATCTGGGAACACTGAAGCTTTCTTT
CASSHHRSGNTEAFF
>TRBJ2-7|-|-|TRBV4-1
TGCGCCAGCAGCCAATTTCGTAACGGCTACGAGCAGTACTTC
CASSQFRNGYEQYF
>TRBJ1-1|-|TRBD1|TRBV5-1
TGCGCCAGCAGCTTGTGGGGACAGAAGAACACTGAAGCTTTCTTT
CASSLWGQKNTEAFF
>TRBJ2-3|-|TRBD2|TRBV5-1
TGCGCCAGCAGCTTGATCCCGGGACTAGCGGGAGCGGGCACAGATACGCAGTATTTT
CASSLIPGLAGAGTDTQYF
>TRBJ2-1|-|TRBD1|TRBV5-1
TGCGCCAGCAGCGCCGGGACAGAACTCAATGAGCAGTTCTTC
CASSAGTELNEQFF
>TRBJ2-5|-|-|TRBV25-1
TGTGCCAGCAGTGATCGCTATGAAGAGACCCAGTACTTC
CASSDRYEETQYF
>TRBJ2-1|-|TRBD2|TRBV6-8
TGTGCCAGCAGTCACGACAGAGCCTTGGGCTCTAGCGGGAGGGCCTGTTATGAGCAGTTCTTC
CASSHDRALGSSGRACYEQFF
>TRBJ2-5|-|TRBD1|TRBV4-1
TGCGCCAGCAGCCACCAGGACAGGGGGAGAGAGACCCAGTACTTC
CASSHQDRGRETQYF
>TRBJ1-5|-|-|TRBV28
TGTGCCAGCCGCCGCACCCCTAGCAATCGTCAGCCCCAGCATTTT
CASRRTPSNRQPQHF
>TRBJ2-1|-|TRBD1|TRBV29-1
TGCAGCGCCCGAAGGGACAGCCACAATGAGCAGTTCTTC
CSARRDSHNEQFF
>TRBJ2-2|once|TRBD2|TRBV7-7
TGTGCTAGCAGCTTGACTAGCGGGGCTACCGGGGAGCTGTTTTTT
CASSLTSGATGELFF
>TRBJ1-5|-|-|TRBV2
TGTGCCAGCAGAGGGGACATCAATCAGCCCCAGCATTTT
CASRGDINQPQHF
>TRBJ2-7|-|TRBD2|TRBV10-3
TGTGCCATCAGTCTGGGATCTAGCGGGATAGGCGGCGAGCAGTACTTC
CAISLGSSGIGGEQYF
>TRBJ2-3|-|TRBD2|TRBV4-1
TGCGCCAGCAGCAAGATCCTTACTAGCGGGAGAGCCAGCACAGATACGCAGTATTTT
CASSKILTSGRASTDTQYF
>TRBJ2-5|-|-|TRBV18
TGTGCCAGCTCCCAGACAGGTCCCCAAGAGACCCAGTACTTC
CASSQTGPQETQYF
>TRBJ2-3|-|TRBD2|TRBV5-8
TGTGCCAGCAGCTCAGTAGCGGGAGGCACAGATACGCAGTATTTT
CASSSVAGGTDTQYF
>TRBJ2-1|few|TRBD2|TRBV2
TGTGCCAGCAGTGATCAGCGGGAGGGGCAGTTCTTC
CASSDQREGQFF
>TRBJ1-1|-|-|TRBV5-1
TGCGCCAGCAGCTCGGACATGACTGAAGCTTTCTTT
CASSSDMTEAFF
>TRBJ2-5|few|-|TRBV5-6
TGTGCCAGCAGCTTTTCGGGTGGGACCCAGTACTTC
CASSFSGGTQYF
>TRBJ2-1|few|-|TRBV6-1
TGTGCCAGCAGTATTGCGAGGCCCAGGGATGAGCAGTTCTTC
CASSIARPRDEQFF
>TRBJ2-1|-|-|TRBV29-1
TGCAGCGTTGCCCATGGACAGTACAATGAGCAGTTCTTC
CSVAHGQYNEQFF
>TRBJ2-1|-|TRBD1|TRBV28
TGTGCCAGCAGCTTTCCACAGGGGGCAAGGAATGAGCAGTTCTTC
CASSFPQGARNEQFF